The 27 T cell receptor beta chains listed next were all sequenced from one sample in a study of T cell changes during pregnancy in multiple sclerosis. Method: immunoSEQ multiplex PCR; TCRdb's copy keeps in-frame clones and lacks some. The sample shows 35,000 or so clones, about 91% of them seen only once. Sequenced material: CD4+ T cells from peripheral blood mononuclear cells, taken after pregnancy. These receptors originate from a female donor with multiple sclerosis, enrolled in a pregnancy study.

This clone has a single count. The V gene is TRBV28, the J gene TRBJ1-1; 7 bases line up with TRBD1. With V trimmed by 3 bases and J by 0 bases, 4 bases remained unmatched. CDR3 length equals 15 residues. Looked up from germline, CDR1 is MDHEN and CDR2 is SYDVKM. CDR3 in amino acids: CASSFLQGVNTEAFF. In nucleotides, the CDR3 is TGTGCCAGCAGTTTTCTTCAGGGGGTGAACACTGAAGCTTTCTTT.

The CDR3 DNA reads as TGCGCCAGCAGCTCCCATCCTGGACTAGCGGCCTACAATGAGCAGTTCTTC. Translation gives CASSSHPGLAAYNEQFF. V usage is TRBV5-1 and J usage is TRBJ2-1, with 10 bases aligning to TRBD2. V lost 3 bases and J lost 2; bases outside the gene matches: 8. The germline V gene encodes CDR1 SGHRS and CDR2 YFSETQ. This CDR3 has 17 residues.

The chain employs TRBV6-5 and TRBJ2-1, with D maybe TRBD1 (6 bases). This CDR3 has 15 amino acids. Trimming shortened V by 6 bases and J by 8 bases, and 20 bases separated the two germline ends. Germline CDR1 is MNHEY and CDR2 is SVGAGI. CDR3 loop: CASRPGLPPGDEQFF. The CDR3 DNA follows: TGTGCCAGCAGACCCGGCCTCCCCCCAGGGGATGAGCAGTTCTTC.

This clone turned up a few times. This chain uses TRBV5-1 with TRBJ2-7; 10 nucleotides agree with TRBD1. V lost 3 bases and J lost 3; bases outside the gene matches: 6. Germline CDR1 SGHRS, CDR2 YFSETQ. The CDR3 runs 15 residues. This CDR3 is CASSYGGQGSYEQYF. Written as DNA, the CDR3 is TGCGCCAGCAGCTATGGGGGACAGGGGAGCTACGAGCAGTACTTC.

This clone was observed a single time. The chain combines TRBV6-1 with TRBJ2-3, with 9 bases identical to TRBD1. V shed 0 bases and J 5 bases; nucleotides not matched to a gene: 3. Germline V gives CDR1 MNHNS, CDR2 SASEGT. The CDR3 contains 15 residues. The CDR3 DNA is TGTGCCAGCAGTGAAGCGGACAGGGGTAGAGATACGCAGTATTTT. Protein sequence: CASSEADRGRDTQYF.

V and J are TRBV4-3 and TRBJ2-7; 7 nucleotides line up with TRBD2. V gave up 0 bases and J gave up 0 bases; unmatched junction bases: 2. This CDR3 has 15 amino acids. In germline, CDR1 is LGHNA, CDR2 YSLEER. The chain's CDR3 is CASSQEAGVSYEQYF. In DNA, the CDR3 is TGCGCCAGCAGCCAAGAGGCGGGGGTCTCCTACGAGCAGTACTTC.

The chain links TRBV20-1 to TRBJ2-7, with D unclear. Trimming left V 2 bases short and J 6 bases short, with 5 bases between. The CDR3 runs 10 residues. Germline V gene sequence: CDR1 DFQATT, CDR2 SNEGSKA (reference sequence). CDR3 loop: CSARLSEQYF. For the CDR3, the DNA is TGCAGTGCTAGACTTAGCGAGCAGTACTTC.

This chain uses TRBV19 with TRBJ1-1; unclear D gene. The germline V and J ends were trimmed by 3 bases and 1 base, with 9 bases remaining between them. Germline CDR1 reads LNHDA; CDR2 reads SQIVND (reference sequence). This CDR3 contains 14 residues. This chain's CDR3 is CASSILYGNTEAFF. The CDR3 nucleotides read TGTGCCAGTAGTATCTTATACGGGAACACTGAAGCTTTCTTT.

The CDR3 region is CASTLGRGTEQETQYF. The CDR3 region has the DNA TGTGCCAGCACCCTAGGGCGGGGGACCGAACAAGAGACCCAGTACTTC. The chain is built from TRBV11-2 and TRBJ2-5; 7 bases line up with TRBD2. The CDR3 totals 16 residues. The germline V gene encodes CDR1 SGHAT and CDR2 FQNNGV. Germline trimming cut 7 bases from V and 2 bases from J; bases unmatched to any gene: 13. The entire variable domain, with the rest obtained from reference TRBV11-2 and TRBJ2-5, is as follows: EAGVAQSPRYKIIEKRQSVAFWCNPISGHATLYWYQQILGQGPKLLIQFQNNGVVDDSQLPKDRFSAERLKGVDSTLKIQPAKLEDSAVYLCASTLGRGTEQETQYFGPGTRLLVL.

In nucleotides, the CDR3 is TGTGCCAGCAGTTGGCTAGGGCTAGCGGGAGGGAGCTCCTACAATGAGCAGTTCTTC. This sequence encodes CASSWLGLAGGSSYNEQFF. This chain links TRBV27 with TRBJ2-1; TRBD2 aligns across 12 bases. The CDR3 extends over 19 amino acids. V was clipped by 4 bases and J by 0 bases; unmatched bases: 10. Germline V gene sequence: CDR1 MNHEY, CDR2 SMNVEV (reference sequence).

The chain is built from TRBV7-3 and TRBJ2-5; 8 nucleotides match TRBD2. V trimming: 2 bases; J trimming: 0 bases; junction bases outside the gene matches: 2. Per germline, CDR1 SGHTA and CDR2 FQGTGA. This CDR3 contains 15 residues. CDR3 in DNA: TGTGCCAGCAGCTTACAGCGGGGGAACCAAGAGACCCAGTACTTC. Protein product: CASSLQRGNQETQYF.

The V call is TRBV2, the J call TRBJ2-1; 9 nucleotides align to TRBD1. With 5 bases clipped from V and 4 bases from J, the junction kept 12 bases outside the gene matches. The CDR3 loop spans 17 amino acids. CDR1 is SNHLY and CDR2 is FYNNEI in the germline V gene. CDR3 DNA: TGTGCCAGCAGTCGACAGGGGGTGAATACTATTTACAATGAGCAGTTCTTC. Its translation is CASSRQGVNTIYNEQFF.

The V and J genes are TRBV2 and TRBJ1-1; no clear D gene. In germline, CDR1 is SNHLY, CDR2 FYNNEI. V gave up 4 bases and J gave up 1 base, with 7 bases separating them. The CDR3 consists of 13 residues. Written as DNA, the CDR3 is TGTGCCAGCAGTGTCCTAGGGAACACTGAAGCTTTCTTT. It specifies CASSVLGNTEAFF.

V is TRBV28 and J is TRBJ2-1, with TRBD2 matching over 9 bases. Trimming at V came to 4 bases and at J to 7 bases, leaving 8 bases not matched to a gene. The CDR3 has 15 residues. Germline CDR1 reads MDHEN; CDR2 reads SYDVKM. The CDR3 DNA reads as TGTGCCAGCAGTTCATATAGCGGGGGAGGAAATGAGCAGTTCTTC. The encoded protein is CASSSYSGGGNEQFF.

This chain uses TRBV9 with TRBJ2-1; 13 bases are shared with TRBD2. The V segment lost 4 bases and the J segment 6 bases; nucleotides outside the gene matches: 7. Germline assignment: CDR1 SGDLS and CDR2 YYNGEE. CDR3 length: 16 amino acids. Here the CDR3 reads CASSLRLAGGGNEQFF. For the CDR3, the DNA is TGTGCCAGCAGCTTACGACTAGCGGGGGGAGGCAATGAGCAGTTCTTC.

This chain joins TRBV5-5 and TRBJ1-2; D not certain. Germline V gene lookup returns CDR1 SGHKS and CDR2 YYEKEE (reference sequence). The CDR3 runs to 11 residues. Trimming removed 3 bases at V and 8 bases at J, with 8 bases between. DNA of the CDR3: TGTGCCAGCAGCTCGGTAGTAGGCTACACCTTC. This sequence encodes CASSSVVGYTF.

V and J are TRBV5-4 and TRBJ2-7, with a tentative D call TRBD2 (6 bases). The CDR3 loop spans 14 amino acids. V lost 4 bases to trimming and J lost 7 bases, with 18 bases between them. Looked up from germline, CDR1 is SGHNT and CDR2 is YYREEE (reference sequence). This CDR3 is CASSPPGREYEQYF. The CDR3 bases are TGTGCCAGCAGCCCACCGGGCCGGGAGTATGAGCAGTACTTC.

This rearrangement joins TRBV18 to TRBJ1-1; tentative D call: TRBD1 (6 bases). This CDR3 contains 15 residues. Trimming shortened V by 2 bases and J by 1 base, and 11 bases separated the two germline ends. The germline gives CDR1 KGHSH, CDR2 LQKENI. CDR3 protein: CASSPNRAPNTEAFF. CDR3 bases: TGTGCCAGCTCACCAAACAGGGCTCCGAACACTGAAGCTTTCTTT.

This rearrangement joins TRBV20-1 to TRBJ2-7, with D possibly TRBD1 on 5 matching bases. Germline CDR1 reads DFQATT; CDR2 reads SNEGSKA (reference sequence). This CDR3 has 11 residues. V shed 3 bases and J shed 2 bases, with 5 bases lying between them. CDR3 nucleotide sequence: TGCAGTGCTAGGGACACCTACGAGCAGTACTTC. Residues: CSARDTYEQYF.

The genes are TRBV19 and TRBJ2-7; 7 bases are a match to TRBD1. CDR1 is LNHDA and CDR2 is SQIVND in the germline V gene (reference sequence). The CDR3 is made up of 12 amino acids. This CDR3 reads CECSGTVNEQYF. In nucleotides, the CDR3 is TGTGAATGTTCCGGGACAGTCAACGAGCAGTACTTC.

This rearrangement joins TRBV9 to TRBJ2-1, with D unclear. This CDR3 comprises 14 residues. The germline V and J ends were trimmed by 4 bases and 7 bases, with 15 bases remaining between them. The germline gives CDR1 SGDLS, CDR2 YYNGEE. CDR3 protein: CASSPRLVLNEQFF. The CDR3 DNA sequence: TGTGCCAGCAGCCCTCGCTTAGTATTAAATGAGCAGTTCTTC.

This chain connects TRBV7-8 to TRBJ1-4; no reliable D call. V was cut by 1 base and J by 4 bases, with 16 bases left in between. The germline gives CDR1 SGHVS, CDR2 FQNEAQ. There are 17 residues in the CDR3. The CDR3 is CASSLGILRRNNEKLFF. The CDR3 DNA is TGTGCCAGCAGCTTAGGAATACTTAGGCGGAATAATGAAAAACTGTTTTTT.

The V gene is TRBV10-3, the J gene TRBJ1-5; no definite D call. Germline lookup yields CDR1 ENHRY and CDR2 SYGVKD. V shed 5 bases and J shed 6 bases, with 11 bases lying between them. The CDR3 length is 13 residues. CDR3 protein: CAISNGEGQPQHF. CDR3 sequence (DNA): TGTGCCATCAGTAACGGGGAAGGTCAGCCCCAGCATTTT.

The rearrangement joins TRBV28 to TRBJ1-5, with no clear D. Trimming removed 4 bases from V and 2 bases from J, with 15 bases in between. The CDR3 covers 16 residues. Germline V lookup: CDR1 MDHEN, CDR2 SYDVKM. CDR3: CASSSHDMSGNQPQHF. Here the CDR3 DNA reads TGTGCCAGCAGTTCCCACGACATGTCGGGCAATCAGCCCCAGCATTTT.

The chain combines TRBV4-3 with TRBJ2-1; TRBD1 matches at 8 bases. Germline V gives CDR1 LGHNA, CDR2 YSLEER. CDR3 size: 13 residues. The V and J ends lost 4 bases and 6 bases, in that order; junction bases with no gene match: 2. CDR3 sequence reads: CASSRGQGNEQFF. Here the CDR3 DNA reads TGCGCCAGCAGCCGTGGACAGGGCAATGAGCAGTTCTTC.

This chain links TRBV5-4 with TRBJ2-1; tentative D call: TRBD2 (6 bases). Between the trimmed V and J ends, which lost 3 bases and 1 base, there was a span of 17 bases. Looked up from germline, CDR1 is SGHNT and CDR2 is YYREEE (reference sequence). The CDR3 totals 17 residues. CDR3 residues: CASSSAHSAGSYNEQFF. The CDR3 DNA sequence: TGTGCCAGCAGCTCGGCGCATTCAGCGGGTTCCTACAATGAGCAGTTCTTC.

This clone has only one observation. The gene calls are TRBV5-1 and TRBJ2-3, with 7 bases matching TRBD2. CDR1 is SGHRS and CDR2 is YFSETQ in the germline V gene. This CDR3 spans 15 amino acids. Trimming took 3 bases from V and 4 from J; bases not matched to a gene: 8. The chain's CDR3 is CASSSYGGSSDTQYF. CDR3 in DNA: TGCGCCAGCAGCTCCTACGGCGGGAGCTCAGATACGCAGTATTTT. Drawing the rest from reference TRBV5-1 and TRBJ2-3, the complete variable domain is KAGVTQTPRYLIKTRGQQVTLSCSPISGHRSVSWYQQTPGQGLQFLFEYFSETQRNKGNFPGRFSGRQFSNSRSEMNVSTLELGDSALYLCASSSYGGSSDTQYFGPGTRLTVL.